Listed below are T cell receptor beta chains from one sample, sequenced in a study of blood T cell repertoires in COVID-19. Assay: immunoSEQ multiplex PCR; the TCRdb copy retains only in-frame clones and omits some. The sample records about 62,000 clones, just under 95% being singletons. Material: peripheral blood. Source of these receptors: a human donor in a cohort sampled during active COVID-19. Each CDR3 is given with its conserved first and last residue. The D gene is left open where the match is weak. Clone size is shown for a subset of rows, as once, few, many or a class of expanded clone.

V gene	D gene	clone size	J gene	CDR3 protein	CDR3 DNA
TRBV5-1	.	.	TRBJ2-2	CASSFTAGGTGELFF	TGCGCCAGCAGCTTTACTGCAGGGGGGACCGGGGAGCTGTTTTTT
TRBV9	.	.	TRBJ1-3	CASSGPGHSGNTIYF	TGTGCCAGCAGCGGTCCGGGACACTCTGGAAACACCATATATTTT
TRBV7-9	TRBD2	few	TRBJ2-7	CASSLALGGSLREQYF	TGTGCCAGCAGCTTAGCGCTTGGCGGGAGTCTCCGCGAGCAGTACTTC
TRBV19	TRBD2	.	TRBJ2-3	CASRGTRGIDTQYF	TGTGCCAGTAGAGGGACTAGGGGGATAGATACGCAGTATTTT
TRBV5-6	.	.	TRBJ2-7	CASSLLRQTEFAYEQYF	TGTGCCAGCAGCTTGCTCCGGCAGACTGAATTTGCCTACGAGCAGTACTTC
TRBV7-9	TRBD1	.	TRBJ1-4	CASSGRTGGGEKLFF	TGTGCCAGCAGCGGCAGGACAGGGGGCGGTGAAAAACTGTTTTTT
TRBV10-3	TRBD2	.	TRBJ2-7	CAISGPSGTKTLDLYEQYF	TGTGCCATCAGTGGCCCTAGCGGGACTAAAACTCTGGACCTCTACGAGCAGTACTTC
TRBV11-2	TRBD2	.	TRBJ2-3	CASSRGLSGDTQYF	TGTGCCAGCAGCCGGGGACTTAGCGGGGATACGCAGTATTTT
TRBV14	.	.	TRBJ2-3	CASSQDLGSIADTQYF	TGTGCCAGCAGCCAAGATCTGGGGAGTATAGCAGATACGCAGTATTTT
TRBV5-1	.	once	TRBJ2-2	CASSLIGSRGGNTGELFF	TGCGCCAGCAGCTTAATCGGTTCGAGGGGGGGCAACACCGGGGAGCTGTTTTTT
TRBV7-2	TRBD2	.	TRBJ2-1	CASSPKVGGAMGEQFF	TGTGCCAGCAGTCCAAAGGTCGGGGGGGCGATGGGTGAGCAGTTCTTC
TRBV19	TRBD2	once	TRBJ2-1	CASSILSGRARNEQFF	TGTGCCAGTAGTATCCTTAGCGGGAGGGCTCGGAATGAGCAGTTCTTC
TRBV7-3	.	.	TRBJ2-1	CASSTDHWESQFF	TGTGCCAGCAGCACCGACCACTGGGAGTCTCAGTTCTTC
TRBV9	.	.	TRBJ2-7	CASSPLSGHTYEQYF	TGTGCCAGCAGCCCTCTTAGCGGCCATACCTACGAGCAGTACTTC
TRBV28	.	.	TRBJ1-5	CASSRPSGVGVRAQHF	TGTGCCAGCAGTCGGCCGTCGGGAGTAGGGGTCAGGGCCCAGCATTTT
TRBV20-1	.	few	TRBJ2-7	CSASRGARDEQYF	TGCAGTGCTAGTCGGGGGGCGCGGGACGAGCAGTACTTC
TRBV18	.	.	TRBJ2-7	CASSPESQSYEQYF	TGTGCCAGCTCACCGGAGTCCCAAAGCTACGAGCAGTACTTC
TRBV30	.	once	TRBJ2-7	CAWKLSGIPPYEQYF	TGTGCCTGGAAACTCTCGGGGATACCACCCTACGAGCAGTACTTC
TRBV7-3	TRBD2	.	TRBJ2-1	CASSLTVGLADFNEQFF	TGTGCCAGCAGCTTAACGGTCGGCCTAGCGGACTTCAATGAGCAGTTCTTC
TRBV18	TRBD1	.	TRBJ2-5	CASSDRGGETQYF	TGTGCCAGCTCAGACAGGGGCGGGGAGACCCAGTACTTC
TRBV3-1/TRBV3-2	TRBD1	once	TRBJ2-5	CASSPRTGTGQETQYF	TGTGCCAGCAGCCCAAGGACAGGGACGGGGCAAGAGACCCAGTACTTC
TRBV30	.	.	TRBJ1-2	CAWSGEWANYGYTF	TGTGCCTGGAGCGGGGAGTGGGCTAACTATGGCTACACCTTC
TRBV7-3	.	.	TRBJ2-5	CASSLTRDTGWRETQYF	TGTGCCAGCAGCTTAACCCGGGACACGGGTTGGAGGGAGACCCAGTACTTC
TRBV11-2	.	.	TRBJ2-7	CASSPNGLQQYF	TGTGCCAGCAGCCCGAACGGACTACAGCAGTACTTC
TRBV28	TRBD1	.	TRBJ2-1	CASSSRTGSRNEQFF	TGTGCCAGCAGTTCCAGGACAGGGTCAAGAAATGAGCAGTTCTTC
TRBV19	TRBD1	.	TRBJ1-2	CASSIDPGQHYTF	TGTGCCAGTAGTATAGACCCGGGACAGCATTACACCTTC
TRBV6-6	TRBD1	once	TRBJ1-2	CASSTGQGGGYTF	TGTGCCAGCAGTACAGGACAGGGTGGTGGCTACACCTTC
TRBV7-9	.	.	TRBJ2-7	CASSSGQNPYF	TGTGCCAGCAGCTCCGGACAAAATCCGTACTTC
TRBV6-1	.	.	TRBJ1-1	CASSELHLYYGTRAFF	TGTGCCAGCAGTGAATTACATCTTTATTACGGGACAAGAGCTTTCTTT
TRBV7-9	TRBD2	once	TRBJ2-3	CASSLGGPRLAGVADTQYF	TGTGCCAGCAGCTTAGGGGGCCCCCGCCTAGCGGGAGTTGCAGATACGCAGTATTTT
TRBV11-2	TRBD2	.	TRBJ2-1	CASSPRLAFQLIEQFF	TGTGCCAGCAGCCCCAGACTAGCTTTCCAGTTAATTGAGCAGTTCTTC
TRBV7-3	.	.	TRBJ2-5	CASSLAGGETQYF	TGTGCCAGCAGCTTAGCCGGGGGAGAGACCCAGTACTTC
TRBV3-1/TRBV3-2	.	.	TRBJ2-2	CASSLRQTTGELFF	TGTGCCAGCAGCTTGCGACAGACCACCGGGGAGCTGTTTTTT
TRBV9	TRBD1	.	TRBJ2-2	CASSVAGGYAGELFF	TGTGCCAGCAGCGTGGCAGGGGGTTATGCCGGGGAGCTGTTTTTT
TRBV5-1	.	few	TRBJ1-2	CASSPGILYGYTF	TGCGCCAGCAGCCCCGGGATCCTCTATGGCTACACCTTC
TRBV5-4	.	.	TRBJ2-1	CASSQVGDEQFF	TGTGCCAGCAGCCAGGTCGGCGATGAGCAGTTCTTC
TRBV6-2/TRBV6-3	TRBD2	.	TRBJ2-2	CASSSRAGGPGELFF	TGTGCCAGCAGCTCTCGAGCGGGAGGGCCCGGGGAGCTGTTTTTT
TRBV4-3	TRBD2	.	TRBJ2-5	CASSQARSGRKFETQYF	TGCGCCAGCAGCCAGGCGCGGAGCGGGAGAAAGTTTGAGACCCAGTACTTC
TRBV3-1/TRBV3-2	TRBD2	once	TRBJ2-5	CASSQTAQGLWETQYF	TGTGCCAGCAGCCAAACGGCGCAGGGACTATGGGAGACCCAGTACTTC
TRBV2	.	.	TRBJ2-1	CASNWGHEQFF	TGTGCGAGCAATTGGGGCCATGAGCAGTTCTTC
TRBV9	TRBD1	.	TRBJ2-4	CASSDPQGGIQYF	TGTGCCAGCAGCGACCCACAGGGGGGCATTCAGTACTTC
TRBV7-9	TRBD2	.	TRBJ2-3	CASSLTGGDTDTQYF	TGTGCCAGCAGCTTAACGGGGGGAGACACAGATACGCAGTATTTT
TRBV2	TRBD2	.	TRBJ2-1	CASSRLASYNEQFF	TGTGCCAGCTCCCGACTAGCCAGCTACAATGAGCAGTTCTTC
TRBV18	.	.	TRBJ2-7	CASSPPKLALYEQYF	TGTGCCAGCTCACCACCGAAACTAGCACTATACGAGCAGTACTTC
TRBV10-3	TRBD2	.	TRBJ2-4	CAISGTSGRVGNIQYF	TGTGCCATCAGTGGGACTAGCGGGAGGGTGGGAAACATTCAGTACTTC
TRBV19	TRBD1	.	TRBJ2-3	CASSPRQGTDTQYF	TGTGCCAGTAGTCCAAGACAGGGTACAGATACGCAGTATTTT
TRBV7-9	TRBD2	.	TRBJ2-1	CASSSLAAQSYNEQFF	TGTGCCAGCAGCTCACTAGCGGCACAATCCTACAATGAGCAGTTCTTC
TRBV4-1	.	.	TRBJ2-3	CASSQVLTRGPDTQYF	TGCGCCAGCAGCCAAGTCCTCACTAGAGGGCCAGATACGCAGTATTTT
TRBV27	TRBD2	few	TRBJ2-7	CASAGTWTSGRVEYF	TGTGCCAGCGCCGGGACATGGACTAGCGGGAGGGTGGAGTACTTC
TRBV20-1	.	.	TRBJ2-7	CSARQTYEQYF	TGCAGTGCTAGACAAACCTACGAGCAGTACTTC
TRBV7-2	TRBD2	once	TRBJ2-5	CASSPGTTQETQYF	TGTGCCAGCAGCCCGGGGACTACCCAAGAGACCCAGTACTTC
TRBV4-1	.	.	TRBJ1-1	CASSQGTRSSNTEAFF	TGCGCCAGCAGCCAAGGAACCCGAAGCTCGAACACTGAAGCTTTCTTT
TRBV9	.	few	TRBJ1-1	CASSAESAGPYMNTEAFF	TGTGCCAGCAGCGCTGAATCAGCGGGGCCCTACATGAACACTGAAGCTTTCTTT